This T cell receptor (beta chain) was found in a study of shared clonotypes between healthy human individuals. Original analysis: As immunoSEQ supplied junction-only sequences (without quality scores), filtering differed. Some clones are missing from TCRdb's copy, which holds only in-frame ones; the method was immunoSEQ multiplex PCR. The V and J calls and clone size were taken over from that table, and D and trimming were inferred from the DNA. The sample consists of roughly 2 million clones, roughly 95% of them appearing once. Naive CD8 cells comprised CD45RO-negative, CCR7-positively selected cells, excluding terminally differentiated effector memory CD45RA+ cells. Germline V CDR1 and CDR2: WNHNN, SYGVQD (reference sequence). The CDR3 runs 16 residues. Trimming left V 3 bases short and J 0 bases short, with 13 bases between. Findings and limits, study-wide: Relative to memory subsets, naive subsets generally showed larger estimated richness. How much donors shared clonotypes was expected to be affected by sequencing depth. It was the few donors that limited the genetic and exposure-history diversity represented.

Remarks on this clone: What it binds is unknown.

J is TRBJ2-3 and V is TRBV10-1; TRBD1 or TRBD2 may be the D gene (5 bases each). The sample comprised naive CD8+ T cells sorted from blood. The receptor was derived from a man aged 18 to 35 in good health. In DNA, the CDR3 is TGCGCCAGCAGTGATACAAATGAGGGGAGCACAGATACGCAGTATTTT. It is translated as CASSDTNEGSTDTQYF.